One sample yielded the 32 T cell receptor beta chains listed below, sequenced in a study of CD8+ T cells in alopecia areata. This sample's treatment: oral pan-JAK inhibitor, 5-10 mg twice daily. TCR sequencing used cDNA made by reverse transcription of extracted RNA. Clones were read by immunoSEQ multiplex PCR, and TCRdb kept only the in-frame ones, dropping some. The table shows roughly 180,000 clones, with roughly three fifths occurring only once. Sequences were derived from CD4+ T cells sorted from blood, sampled at week 4, from a patient treated with tofacitinib. The receptors shown here come from a human donor with alopecia areata.

The chain has TRBV5-1 and TRBJ2-5, with unresolved D. V gave up 1 base and J gave up 2 bases, with 6 bases separating them. From germline, CDR1 is SGHRS and CDR2 YFSETQ. This CDR3 region has 13 residues. DNA of the CDR3: TGCGCCAGCAGCTTGCTCGGACAAGAGACCCAGTACTTC. It translates to CASSLLGQETQYF.

The chain is built from TRBV11-2 and TRBJ2-5; 7 bases map to TRBD1. The CDR3 contains 13 residues. Germline V gene lookup returns CDR1 SGHAT and CDR2 FQNNGV. V lost 4 bases and J lost 2; bases outside the gene matches: 1. The chain's CDR3 is CASSSGQQETQYF. Written as DNA, the CDR3 is TGTGCCAGCAGCTCGGGACAGCAAGAGACCCAGTACTTC.

The J gene is TRBJ2-1, the V gene TRBV6-6; no clear D gene. The V end lost 5 bases, the J end lost 6 bases, and 17 bases lay between the germline ends. CDR3 length: 15 amino acids. In germline, CDR1 is MNHNY, CDR2 SVGAGI (reference sequence). The DNA of the CDR3 is TGTGCCAGCAGTCCGCCTTGGAGCTCTTCCAATGAGCAGTTCTTC. Translating it yields CASSPPWSSSNEQFF.

The rearrangement links TRBV6-5 to TRBJ1-2, with D possibly TRBD1 on 6 matching bases. CDR3 length: 16 residues. Between the trimmed V and J ends, which lost 0 bases and 2 bases, there was a span of 13 bases. CDR1 and CDR2 from the germline V gene are MNHEY and SVGAGI. The CDR3 sequence: CASSYSGGRANYGYTF. The CDR3, as DNA: TGTGCCAGCAGTTACTCGGGGGGCAGGGCGAACTATGGCTACACCTTC.

The gene calls are TRBV27 and TRBJ2-3; 10 nucleotides align to TRBD2. The CDR3 totals 18 residues. V shed 6 bases and J 0 bases; nucleotides not matched to a gene: 12. Germline V gives CDR1 MNHEY, CDR2 SMNVEV (reference sequence). CDR3 coding DNA: TGTGCCAGCAGCCCCATGGGCGGGACTAGCGCCAGCACAGATACGCAGTATTTT. This translates into CASSPMGGTSASTDTQYF.

The chain links TRBV29-1 to TRBJ2-5, with 10 nucleotides matching TRBD1. This CDR3 is built from 13 residues. Germline CDR1 and CDR2: SQVTM and ANQGSEA. Unmatched junction bases numbered 4, after V lost 4 bases and J lost 5 bases. CDR3 DNA: TGCAGCGTTGGACAGGGGGCTCGGGAGACCCAGTACTTC. Its translation: CSVGQGARETQYF.

The chain links TRBV30 to TRBJ2-5; D perhaps matches TRBD1 (5 bases). The CDR3 is 13 amino acids. V was trimmed by 8 bases and J by 2 bases, leaving 15 bases between them. CDR1 GTSNPN and CDR2 SVGIG come from the germline V gene (reference sequence). The CDR3 nucleotides read TGTGCCCGGGCCGTAGGGGTTCAAGAGACCCAGTACTTC. Protein sequence: CARAVGVQETQYF.

This clone was counted only a few times. The chain has TRBV7-2 and TRBJ1-2; 10 bases are shared with TRBD1. Losses at the gene ends were 5 bases for V and 5 bases for J; bases not matched to a gene: 11. The V gene's germline CDR1 is SGHTA and CDR2 FQGNSA. The CDR3 is 16 residues long. CDR3 nucleotide sequence: TGTGCCAGCAGCCAGATGTGGGGACAGGGGAGGTATGGCTACACCTTC. Protein sequence: CASSQMWGQGRYGYTF.

The chain links TRBV29-1 to TRBJ2-1, with D possibly being TRBD1 or TRBD2 (6 bases each). Looked up from germline, CDR1 is SQVTM and CDR2 is ANQGSEA. The CDR3 is 16 amino acids. The germline V and J ends were trimmed by 6 bases and 5 bases, with 23 bases remaining between them. The CDR3 DNA reads as TGCAGCGTCCACCCGGGGGACAAACTACAAAACAATGAGCAGTTCTTC. Residues: CSVHPGDKLQNNEQFF.

This chain links TRBV5-1 with TRBJ1-1, with D possibly matching TRBD1 (6 bases). The germline V and J ends were trimmed by 3 bases and 1 base, with 10 bases remaining between them. This CDR3 contains 14 residues. The germline gives CDR1 SGHRS, CDR2 YFSETQ. The CDR3 nucleotides read TGCGCCAGCAGCTACGGGACAACGAACACTGAAGCTTTCTTT. Translating gives CASSYGTTNTEAFF.

This chain uses TRBV2 with TRBJ2-1; 8 positions agree with TRBD1. The CDR3 has 13 residues. Germline lookup yields CDR1 SNHLY and CDR2 FYNNEI. Trimming at V came to 4 bases and at J to 8 bases, leaving 4 bases not matched to a gene. The CDR3 DNA is TGTGCCAGCAGTGGAGGACAGGGACATGAGCAGTTCTTC. Its protein product is CASSGGQGHEQFF.

Only a few counts were recorded for this clone. This sequence joins TRBV7-9 and TRBJ2-1; 10 bases map to TRBD2. The V gene end was trimmed by 1 base and the J gene end by 3 bases; junction bases not matched to a gene: 6. Germline V gene data show CDR1 as SEHNR and CDR2 as FQNEAQ (reference sequence). This CDR3 comprises 17 residues. CDR3 protein: CASSLDVTSGVYNEQFF. DNA for the CDR3: TGTGCCAGCAGCTTAGATGTCACTAGCGGGGTCTACAATGAGCAGTTCTTC.

CDR3 coding DNA: TGCGCCAGCAGCGGAGAGACAGGGGCAGAGACCCAGTACTTC. Translation: CASSGETGAETQYF. The V and J genes are TRBV5-1 and TRBJ2-5; TRBD1 matches 8 bases. Losses at the gene ends were 4 bases for V and 4 bases for J; bases not matched to a gene: 6. CDR1 is SGHRS and CDR2 is YFSETQ in the germline V gene. This CDR3 has 14 amino acids.

Regarding this clone: The same CDR3 can be traced to other DNA sequences in this sample. V usage is TRBV30 and J usage is TRBJ1-1; TRBD1 is a possible D gene (5 bases). The CDR3 extends over 13 amino acids. Germline CDR1 reads GTSNPN; CDR2 reads SVGIG (reference sequence). The germline V and J ends were trimmed by 3 bases and 0 bases, with 8 bases remaining between them. CDR3 coding DNA: TGTGCCTGGAGGAAGGGGTTGAACACTGAAGCTTTCTTT. Its protein is CAWRKGLNTEAFF.

The chain links TRBV29-1 to TRBJ2-1; no reliable D call. Trimming pared 6 bases from V and 2 bases from J, leaving 14 bases between. The CDR3 is 14 amino acids. The germline gives CDR1 SQVTM, CDR2 ANQGSEA. The CDR3 sequence is CSVSRLLTYNEQFF. The DNA for the CDR3 is TGCAGCGTGTCCCGACTGCTAACCTACAATGAGCAGTTCTTC.

The rearrangement uses TRBV29-1 and TRBJ1-3, with 9 bases matching TRBD1. The CDR3 totals 13 residues. V lost 4 bases to trimming and J lost 3 bases; unmatched junction nucleotides: 1. The V gene's germline CDR1 is SQVTM and CDR2 ANQGSEA. The CDR3 coding sequence is TGCAGCGTTGCGACAGGGGGTGGAAACACCATATATTTT. This codes for CSVATGGGNTIYF.

The chain joins TRBV6-1 to TRBJ1-5; 8 bases are shared with TRBD1. V dropped 4 bases and J dropped 2; count of bases not matched to a gene: 4. This CDR3 is 15 amino acids long. CDR1 is MNHNS and CDR2 is SASEGT in the germline V gene. CDR3 DNA: TGTGCCAGCAGTGTGGACAGGGCTCGCAATCAGCCCCAGCATTTT. This encodes CASSVDRARNQPQHF.

The rearrangement joins TRBV30 to TRBJ2-3; D ambiguous. V gave up 2 bases and J gave up 1 base, with 7 bases separating them. Germline loops: CDR1 GTSNPN, CDR2 SVGIG (reference sequence). The CDR3 consists of 13 residues. The DNA of the CDR3 is TGTGCCTGGAGTCAGTTCCGCACAGATACGCAGTATTTT. Translated, it gives CAWSQFRTDTQYF.

V gene TRBV9 combines with J gene TRBJ1-6; no clear D. V was pared by 2 bases and J by 0 bases, with 9 bases between. Germline-derived CDR1 and CDR2 are SGDLS and YYNGEE. This CDR3 has 16 residues. The CDR3 spells CASSVGDSSYNSPLHF. The CDR3 DNA follows: TGTGCCAGCAGCGTGGGTGATAGCTCCTATAATTCACCCCTCCACTTT.

The CDR3 sequence: CATLPRTGMRQTQYF. The CDR3 DNA reads TGTGCCACTCTCCCACGGACAGGGATGAGACAGACCCAGTACTTC. The rearrangement links TRBV19 to TRBJ2-5, with 8 bases fitting TRBD1. V lost 10 bases, J lost 6 bases, and 16 bases stayed unmatched. There are 15 residues in the CDR3. The V gene's germline CDR1 is LNHDA and CDR2 SQIVND (reference sequence). The whole variable domain, filled in from reference TRBV19 and TRBJ2-5, reads DGGITQSPKYLFRKEGQNVTLSCEQNLNHDAMYWYRQDPGQGLRLIYYSQIVNDFQKGDIAEGYSVSREKKESFPLTVTSAQKNPTAFYLCATLPRTGMRQTQYFGPGTRLLVL.

This clone appeared once. The V and J genes are TRBV4-1 and TRBJ2-7, with 14 bases identical to TRBD2. CDR1 and CDR2 (germline): MGHRA, YSYEKL. The CDR3 totals 18 residues. With V trimmed by 0 bases and J by 1 base, 5 bases remained unmatched. CDR3 DNA sequence: TGCGCCAGCAGCCAAGATCTGACTAGCGGGGGGGCATCCTACGAGCAGTACTTC. This codes for CASSQDLTSGGASYEQYF.

The J gene is TRBJ1-1, the V gene TRBV29-1; D unresolved. The CDR3 is 12 residues long. Trimming pared 6 bases from V and 2 bases from J, leaving 10 bases between. The germline V gene has CDR1 SQVTM and CDR2 ANQGSEA. CDR3 protein: CSVGGSNTEAFF. The DNA for the CDR3 is TGCAGCGTAGGAGGATCTAACACTGAAGCTTTCTTT.

This chain connects TRBV2 to TRBJ2-4; D not certain. This CDR3 comprises 14 residues. Trimming pared 1 base from V and 6 bases from J, leaving 10 bases between. Germline values: CDR1 SNHLY, CDR2 FYNNEI. Here the CDR3 DNA reads TGTGCCAGCAGTGAAGTCCGGACCTCAAACATTCAGTACTTC. This sequence encodes CASSEVRTSNIQYF.

The J gene is TRBJ1-2, the V gene TRBV29-1; 8 nucleotides agree with TRBD1. Germline CDR1 SQVTM, CDR2 ANQGSEA. The CDR3 has 15 amino acids. Trimming removed 0 bases from V and 4 bases from J; junction bases left unmatched: 7. DNA for the CDR3: TGCAGCGTTGAAGAGAGGGACAGGTGGTCCTATGGCTACACCTTC. Encoded protein: CSVEERDRWSYGYTF.

This clone was counted once. For the CDR3, the DNA is TGTGCCAGCAGCCGACAGGGGGGCGAGCAGTACTTC. Encoded protein: CASSRQGGEQYF. The V gene is TRBV2, the J gene TRBJ2-7; 9 bases are shared with TRBD1. The V segment lost 6 bases and the J segment 6 bases; nucleotides outside the gene matches: 3. The V gene's germline CDR1 is SNHLY and CDR2 FYNNEI. This CDR3 has 12 amino acids.

This clone was observed a handful of times. J is TRBJ1-1 and V is TRBV30, with 9 positions matching TRBD1. This CDR3 has 11 residues. Germline assignment: CDR1 GTSNPN and CDR2 SVGIG (reference sequence). V trimming: 3 bases; J trimming: 8 bases; junction bases outside the gene matches: 1. This chain's CDR3 is CAWRDRGEAFF. For the CDR3, the DNA is TGTGCCTGGAGGGACAGGGGAGAAGCTTTCTTT.

V is TRBV4-3 and J is TRBJ1-2; 7 nucleotides agree with TRBD1. Germline assignment: CDR1 LGHNA and CDR2 YSLEER. The CDR3 spans 16 residues. With 0 bases clipped from V and 6 bases from J, the junction kept 10 bases outside the gene matches. Written as DNA, the CDR3 is TGCGCCAGCAGCCAAGACCCCTTGACAGGGTGGGATGGCTACACCTTC. Translation gives CASSQDPLTGWDGYTF.

The chain is built from TRBV27 and TRBJ2-7, with D tentatively TRBD1 (7 bases). The germline V gene encodes CDR1 MNHEY and CDR2 SMNVEV (reference sequence). The CDR3 totals 14 residues. V gave up 5 bases and J gave up 5 bases, with 16 bases separating them. In nucleotides, the CDR3 is TGTGCCAGCAGTCCTCCGACAGGGAGGCACGAGCAGTACTTC. It codes for CASSPPTGRHEQYF.

The V and J genes are TRBV27 and TRBJ1-4; D unclear. The germline gives CDR1 MNHEY, CDR2 SMNVEV (reference sequence). The CDR3 length is 13 residues. Trimming pared 3 bases from V and 6 bases from J, leaving 8 bases between. The CDR3 reads CASSFREYEKLFF. The DNA of the CDR3 is TGTGCCAGCAGTTTCCGGGAATATGAAAAACTGTTTTTT.

This clone appeared a few times. The CDR3 bases are TGTGCCAGCAGTTTGGTGGGACAGATCTATGGCTACACCTTC. This codes for CASSLVGQIYGYTF. The chain recombines TRBV28 with TRBJ1-2; 7 bases align to TRBD1. This CDR3 is 14 amino acids long. Germline V gene sequence: CDR1 MDHEN, CDR2 SYDVKM. The V segment lost 3 bases and the J segment 4 bases; nucleotides outside the gene matches: 5.

The J gene is TRBJ2-3, the V gene TRBV12-5; D remains unclear. The V gene's germline CDR1 is LGHNT and CDR2 FRNRAP. The CDR3 totals 14 residues. Trimming took 2 bases from V and 2 from J, leaving 8 bases between them. The CDR3 is CASGLPQVTDTQYF. In nucleotides, the CDR3 is TGTGCTAGTGGTTTGCCGCAGGTCACAGATACGCAGTATTTT.

This clone was detected only a few times. The rearrangement links TRBV28 to TRBJ1-6, with TRBD1 matching 9 bases. Trimming at V came to 3 bases and at J to 8 bases, leaving 5 bases not matched to a gene. Germline assignment: CDR1 MDHEN and CDR2 SYDVKM. This CDR3 contains 15 residues. The CDR3 is CASSFQQGADSPLHF. The CDR3 nucleotides read TGTGCCAGCAGTTTCCAACAGGGGGCTGATTCACCCCTCCACTTT.